This TCR beta chain originates from a study of blood T cell repertoires in COVID-19. Sequencing was performed with immunoSEQ multiplex PCR; in TCRdb, only in-frame clones are kept and a portion is missing. The data contain approximately 240,000 clones, around four fifths of them singletons. CDR1 and CDR2 from the germline V gene are PRHDT and FYEKMQ (reference sequence). V was shortened by 1 base and J by 0 bases, with 10 bases between the two germline ends. CDR3 length: 16 residues. The material sequenced was peripheral blood. The gene calls are TRBV13 and TRBJ1-3, with TRBD1 as a possible D gene (5 bases). The source of this sequence is a woman aged 60-70 years with active or convalescent COVID-19. The CDR3 here is CASSLAGGFSGNTIYF. The CDR3 coding sequence is TGTGCCAGCAGCTTAGCGGGGGGTTTCTCTGGAAACACCATATATTTT.